This is a list of T cell receptor beta chains from one sample in a study of cytomegalovirus exposure and HLA in healthy donors. Assay: immunoSEQ multiplex PCR; the TCRdb copy retains only in-frame clones and omits some. The sample yields 150,000 to 250,000 clones, 70% to 90% seen once. The material sequenced was PBMCs. Source of these receptors: a woman aged 45 to 65 in good health and CMV-seronegative. Both conserved end residues are part of each CDR3. Fields, in order: D gene, J gene, clone size, V gene, CDR3 DNA, CDR3 protein. D genes are given only for firm matches. Rows give clone size only sometimes, using once, few, many, or a class for an expanded clone.

NA TRBJ2-2 NA TRBV7-2 TGTGCCAGCAGCCCTTGGGCCACCCGGGGAACTGGGGAGCTGTTTTTT CASSPWATRGTGELFF
NA TRBJ1-5 NA TRBV19 TGTGCCAGTAGTATACGAGGGTCCGGCAATCAGCCCCAGCATTTT CASSIRGSGNQPQHF
TRBD2 TRBJ2-1 once TRBV5-1 TGCGCCAGCAGCTTAAGGACTAGCGGGAGCTCCTACAATGAGCAGTTCTTC CASSLRTSGSSYNEQFF
TRBD1 TRBJ1-5 NA TRBV11-2 TGTGCCAGCAGCACAACAGGGGAACATCAGCCCCAGCATTTT CASSTTGEHQPQHF
NA TRBJ2-3 NA TRBV28 TGTGCCAGCAGGCAGGGTCTTAGCACAGATACGCAGTATTTT CASRQGLSTDTQYF
NA TRBJ2-6 once TRBV5-1 TGCGCCAGCAGCCAATACATTAACTCTGGGGCCAACGTCCTGACTTTC CASSQYINSGANVLTF
NA TRBJ2-2 NA TRBV6-1 TGTGCCAGCAGTAGGAGGGAAACGCACACCGGGGAGCTGTTTTTT CASSRRETHTGELFF
NA TRBJ1-5 NA TRBV28 TGTGCCAGCAGTTATACAGGGCTCGTGGACAATCAGCCCCAGCATTTT CASSYTGLVDNQPQHF
NA TRBJ2-3 NA TRBV5-1 TGCGCCAGCAGCCAATCCGGAGCAGATACGCAGTATTTT CASSQSGADTQYF
TRBD1 TRBJ2-7 once TRBV4-1 TGCGCCAGCAGCCAAGTTAGGGGGCGGCACGAGCAGTACTTC CASSQVRGRHEQYF
NA TRBJ2-1 NA TRBV28 TGTGCCAGCACCCCCCAGGGGAGCTCCTACAATGAGCAGTTCTTC CASTPQGSSYNEQFF
TRBD1 TRBJ2-7 few TRBV7-9 TGTGCCAGCAGCTTAGCCGGGACAGGGGCGACCTACGAGCAGTACTTC CASSLAGTGATYEQYF
TRBD1 TRBJ1-2 NA TRBV18 TGTGCCAGCTCACCATCACAGGGGGGCTACACCTTC CASSPSQGGYTF
TRBD1 TRBJ2-7 few TRBV2 TGTGCCAGCAGGGTCCAGGGGGCGGACGAGCAGTACTTC CASRVQGADEQYF
NA TRBJ2-7 NA TRBV7-2 TGTGCCAGCAGCCGCGGGACTGGACCCTACGAGCAGTACTTC CASSRGTGPYEQYF
NA TRBJ1-4 NA TRBV2 TGTGCCAGCAAGGGGTCAACTAATGAAAAACTGTTTTTT CASKGSTNEKLFF
NA TRBJ2-5 NA TRBV28 TGTGCCAGCAGTTTCGAAGGGGCCCTCCAAGAGACCCAGTACTTC CASSFEGALQETQYF
NA TRBJ2-1 NA TRBV7-8 TGTGCCAGCAGCTTGATGGGGGCGATGCGAATGAAGTACAATGAGCAGTTCTTC CASSLMGAMRMKYNEQFF
TRBD2 TRBJ2-3 NA TRBV4-1 TGCGCCAGCAGCCAAGAAGGTCCTAGCGGGGACACAGATACGCAGTATTTT CASSQEGPSGDTDTQYF
TRBD1 TRBJ2-7 once TRBV19 TGTGCCACCGGACAGGGGGGTAAATACGAGCAGTACTTC CATGQGGKYEQYF
NA TRBJ1-2 NA TRBV11-2 TGTGCCAGCAGCCAAAACAGCTATGGCTACACCTTC CASSQNSYGYTF
TRBD1 TRBJ1-5 NA TRBV19 TGTGCCAGTAGTATGGGAGCCAGGGGGAGGAATCAGCCCCAGCATTTT CASSMGARGRNQPQHF
TRBD1 TRBJ1-2 NA TRBV18 TGTGCCAGCTCAGCCCGACAGGGACTCTCTAACTATGGCTACACCTTC CASSARQGLSNYGYTF
TRBD1 TRBJ1-3 NA TRBV5-1 TGCGCCAGCAAGACAGGGGTTGGTGGCGGAAACACCATATATTTT CASKTGVGGGNTIYF
NA TRBJ2-2 NA TRBV5-1 TGCGCCAGCAGCTTGGTAGTAGGGGACACCGGGGAGCTGTTTTTT CASSLVVGDTGELFF
NA TRBJ1-2 few TRBV19 TGTGCCAGTAGTATGGGAGGGTTCTATGGCTACACCTTC CASSMGGFYGYTF
NA TRBJ1-1 NA TRBV9 TGTGCCAGCAGCCCTGGTGTGTTCAGGGGTACTGAAGCTTTCTTT CASSPGVFRGTEAFF
NA TRBJ2-2 NA TRBV9 TGTGCCAGCAATACAGGGATTTCGAACACCGGGGAGCTGTTTTTT CASNTGISNTGELFF
TRBD1 TRBJ2-6 NA TRBV29-1 TGCAGCGTTATGGGACAGGTCCTGACTGGGGCCAACGTCCTGACTTTC CSVMGQVLTGANVLTF
TRBD2 TRBJ2-3 NA TRBV5-1 TGCGCCAGCAGCTTGGGGGCCGGGGGGTACCGTGCAGATACGCAGTATTTT CASSLGAGGYRADTQYF
TRBD1 TRBJ2-7 NA TRBV11-1 TGTGCCAGCAGCCCCGGGACAGCTAGCTCCTACGAGCAGTACTTC CASSPGTASSYEQYF
NA TRBJ2-1 few TRBV5-1 TGCGCCAGCAGCTTGCGGGTCCATGAGCAGTTCTTC CASSLRVHEQFF
NA TRBJ2-3 NA TRBV29-1 TGCAGCGTTGAAACTAGCTCAGCAGATACGCAGTATTTT CSVETSSADTQYF
TRBD1 TRBJ1-5 NA TRBV5-8 TGTGCCAGCAGCCGACAGGGTTCCGGGAATCAGCCCCAGCATTTT CASSRQGSGNQPQHF
NA TRBJ2-5 NA TRBV27 TGTGCCAGCAGTTTTGCAGTGTTGGAGACCCAGTACTTC CASSFAVLETQYF
NA TRBJ1-5 NA TRBV27 TGTGCCAGCAGTTTATCGAGAAGGACAGCTAGCAATCAGCCCCAGCATTTT CASSLSRRTASNQPQHF
TRBD2 TRBJ2-7 NA TRBV7-3 TGTGCCATCCCAAATTTAGCGGGAGGATCCTACGAGCAGTACTTC CAIPNLAGGSYEQYF
NA TRBJ1-1 NA TRBV5-1 TGCGCCAGCAGCTTATTAAGGGGCTTAGCAGAGTTTGCTGAAGCTTTCTTT CASSLLRGLAEFAEAFF
TRBD2 TRBJ2-7 few TRBV5-5 TGTGCCAGCAGCTTTCGGCGGGAGGGGTACGAGCAGTACTTC CASSFRREGYEQYF
NA TRBJ1-5 NA TRBV30 TGTGCCTGGAGCCCGGACAGTATTCAGCCCCAGCATTTT CAWSPDSIQPQHF
NA TRBJ2-7 NA TRBV9 TGTGCCAGCAGCGTAACACATGGCTCCTACGAGCAGTACTTC CASSVTHGSYEQYF
NA TRBJ1-1 NA TRBV7-9 TGTTCCAGCAGCTTGGAGGCTGAAGCTTTCTTT CSSSLEAEAFF
TRBD2 TRBJ2-1 few TRBV10-1 TGCGCCAGCAGTGAGAGCCTAGCGGGAGGTAGGAATGAGCAGTTCTTC CASSESLAGGRNEQFF
NA TRBJ1-1 NA TRBV10-1 TGCGCCAGCAGTGACCCCGACAGCCGTGAAGCTTTCTTT CASSDPDSREAFF
TRBD1 TRBJ2-7 NA TRBV7-2 TGTGCCAGCAGCCCCACGGGACAGCCCTACGAGCAGTACTTC CASSPTGQPYEQYF
NA TRBJ1-5 once TRBV2 TGTGCCAGCAGTGGGGAGGGGTTTAATCAGCCCCAGCATTTT CASSGEGFNQPQHF
NA TRBJ1-5 NA TRBV7-9 TGTGCCAGCAGCTTAGACGGGGGATCGCAGCCCCAGCATTTT CASSLDGGSQPQHF
NA TRBJ1-1 few TRBV11-2 TGTGCCAGCAGCTTAGATTTAATGAACACTGAAGCTTTCTTT CASSLDLMNTEAFF
NA TRBJ1-5 NA TRBV5-1 TGCGCCAGCAGCTTGGGCCCCCCCGGGACAACTGGCAATCAGCCCCAGCATTTT CASSLGPPGTTGNQPQHF
NA TRBJ1-5 NA TRBV5-1 TGCGCCAGCAGCCCTCCCGGGGGACAGCCCCAGCATTTT CASSPPGGQPQHF
TRBD1 TRBJ2-5 NA TRBV27 TGTGCCAGCAGTCCCCTCACAGGGGGCAAAGAGACCCAGTACTTC CASSPLTGGKETQYF
TRBD1 TRBJ2-4 once TRBV27 TGTGCCAGCAGTCCCCGGGACAGGGGAAACATTCAGTACTTC CASSPRDRGNIQYF
TRBD1 TRBJ1-5 NA TRBV28 TGTGCCAGCAGTTCCAGGGGGCGCAGGGGCAATCAGCCCCAGCATTTT CASSSRGRRGNQPQHF
NA TRBJ2-2 NA TRBV6-1 TGTGCCAGCAGTGAAGCGCGACAGCCCACCGGGGAGCTGTTTTTT CASSEARQPTGELFF
TRBD1 TRBJ2-3 NA TRBV5-1 TGCGCCAGCAGCTTGGCGCAGGGGGAGATAGATACGCAGTATTTT CASSLAQGEIDTQYF